The 12 T cell receptor beta chains reported below all come from one sample, sequenced in a study of T-cell memory formation after mild COVID-19. MiXCR was run by TCRdb on the 5' RACE reads, yielding one entry per CDR3 protein. The sample lists 250,000 to 300,000 distinct CDR3 sequences, 15% to 20% occurring once. What was sequenced was PBMCs or a T cell subset sorted from them (not recorded which). Receptor source: a man aged 18 to 30 who had mild COVID-19 (a few samples of this study predate the infection). Cell type and time point are not known.

This clonotype has a handful of counts. The chain uses TRBV19 and TRBJ1-2, with a weak D call TRBD1 (5 bases). The CDR3 has 14 residues. The ends were cut back, 7 bases at V and 4 bases at J, with 16 bases in the middle. Germline V gives CDR1 LNHDA, CDR2 SQIVND (reference sequence). The CDR3 loop is CASNGNTGSYGYTF. In nucleotides, the CDR3 is TGTGCCAGTAACGGTAACACAGGAAGCTATGGCTACACCTTC. The complete variable domain, with remaining parts taken from reference TRBV19 and TRBJ1-2, reads DGGITQSPKYLFRKEGQNVTLSCEQNLNHDAMYWYRQDPGQGLRLIYYSQIVNDFQKGDIAEGYSVSREKKESFPLTVTSAQKNPTAFYLCASNGNTGSYGYTFGSGTRLTVV.

The J gene is TRBJ2-7, the V gene TRBV20-1; tentatively, D is TRBD1 (6 bases). V was clipped by 2 bases and J by 7 bases, with 12 bases between them. Germline CDR1 DFQATT, CDR2 SNEGSKA (reference sequence). The CDR3 sequence is 12 residues long. CDR3 in DNA: TGCAGTGCTAGATCCAGGGGTTATGAGCAGTACGTC. Amino acids: CSARSRGYEQYV.

This clonotype was observed a handful of times. The gene calls are TRBV6-6 and TRBJ2-3; D perhaps matches TRBD1 (5 bases). Germline lookup yields CDR1 MNHNY and CDR2 SVGAGI (reference sequence). The V gene lost 4 bases and the J gene lost 2 bases, with 13 bases spanning the gap. The CDR3 spans 15 residues. The CDR3 DNA is TGTGCCAGCAGTTCCGTCCAGGGATTCACAGATACGCAGTATTTT. It translates to CASSSVQGFTDTQYF.

The V gene is TRBV6-4, the J gene TRBJ1-1; possible D gene TRBD1, 5 bases. The V and J ends lost 4 bases and 11 bases respectively, with 20 bases between them. This CDR3 has 14 amino acids. Germline V gene lookup returns CDR1 MRHNA and CDR2 SNTAGT. The CDR3, as DNA: TGTGCCAGCAGTGGAAGAGGGACTTTTACTGCGGCTTTCTTT. It yields the protein CASSGRGTFTAAFF.

This clonotype appeared many times. V and J are TRBV20-1 and TRBJ2-7; D is possibly TRBD2 (6 bases). V lost 0 bases and J lost 7, with 13 bases in between. This CDR3 contains 13 residues. CDR1 is DFQATT, CDR2 SNEGSKA, per germline (reference sequence). The CDR3 sequence is CSARDVEGMEQYV. CDR3 nucleotide sequence: TGCAGTGCTAGAGATGTGGAGGGAATGGAGCAGTACGTC.

V usage is TRBV7-3 and J usage is TRBJ1-6; D call uncertain. The V gene's germline CDR1 is SGHTA and CDR2 FQGTGA. V lost 5 bases, J lost 9 bases, and 14 bases lay in between. The CDR3 has 14 residues. The CDR3 DNA follows: TGTGCCAGCAGCGAGGCCTACGCGGGTTCACCCCTCCACTTT. Amino acid sequence: CASSEAYAGSPLHF. Combining the CDR3 with reference TRBV7-3 and TRBJ1-6 gives the whole variable domain GAGVSQTPSNKVTEKGKYVELRCDPISGHTALYWYRQSLGQGPEFLIYFQGTGAADDSGLPNDRFFAVRPEGSVSTLKIQRTERGDSAVYLCASSEAYAGSPLHFGNGTRLTVT.

This clonotype occurred a few times. V usage is TRBV5-4 and J usage is TRBJ2-6; 8 bases agree with TRBD1. This CDR3 is built from 16 residues. After removal of 6 bases from V and 0 bases from J, the junction contained 5 bases not matched to a gene. CDR1 SGHNT and CDR2 YYREEE come from the germline V gene (reference sequence). Here the CDR3 reads CASTGTGASGANVLTF. As DNA, the CDR3 is TGTGCCAGCACCGGGACAGGCGCCTCTGGGGCCAACGTCCTGACTTTC.

The chain couples TRBV20-1 to TRBJ2-5; possible D gene TRBD2, 6 bases. CDR1 DFQATT and CDR2 SNEGSKA come from the germline V gene (reference sequence). The CDR3 length is 11 residues. Trimming left V 5 bases short and J 3 bases short, with 7 bases between. This chain's CDR3 is CSASGEETQYF. The CDR3 bases are TGCAGTGCTTCGGGGGAAGAGACCCAGTACTTC.

The rearrangement links TRBV7-8 to TRBJ2-1; TRBD2 agrees at 9 bases. The CDR3 sequence is 16 residues long. Germline V CDR1 and CDR2: SGHVS, FQNEAQ. With 6 bases clipped from V and 8 bases from J, the junction kept 14 bases outside the gene matches. CDR3: CASRPGRLAGLDEQFF. The CDR3 DNA follows: TGTGCCAGCAGACCGGGTAGGCTAGCGGGGTTGGATGAGCAGTTCTTC.

The chain employs TRBV20-1 and TRBJ2-1; 9 bases fit TRBD2. There are 14 residues in the CDR3. V gave up 4 bases and J gave up 5 bases; unmatched junction bases: 6. Per germline, CDR1 DFQATT and CDR2 SNEGSKA (reference sequence). CDR3 residues: CSANLAGFDNEQFF. CDR3 nucleotide sequence: TGCAGTGCTAACCTAGCGGGATTTGACAATGAGCAGTTCTTC.

This clonotype turned up a few times. This chain links TRBV29-1 with TRBJ2-2; 10 nucleotides match TRBD1. CDR1 is SQVTM and CDR2 is ANQGSEA in the germline V gene. This CDR3 comprises 14 residues. The trim removed 7 bases at V and 3 bases at J, leaving 5 bases unmatched. The chain's CDR3 is CSAWTGGHTGELFF. CDR3 in DNA: TGCAGCGCTTGGACAGGGGGACACACCGGGGAGCTGTTTTTT.

In this sample, this clonotype turned up a few times. The chain carries TRBV7-6 and TRBJ2-1; D is possibly TRBD1 (6 bases). The germline V gene has CDR1 SGHVS and CDR2 FNYEAQ. The ends were cut back, 7 bases at V and 8 bases at J, with 15 bases in the middle. The CDR3 loop spans 13 amino acids. This chain's CDR3 is CASMGHREDEQFF. DNA for the CDR3: TGTGCCAGCATGGGACATAGGGAAGATGAGCAGTTCTTC.